The 26 T cell receptor beta chains listed next were all sequenced from one sample in a study of identical twins. TCRdb processed the 5' RACE reads anew with MiXCR; each CDR3 protein has one entry. The sample yields some 1,700,000 distinct CDR3 sequences, around a third seen once. The sample comprised cord blood. These TCRs come from a newborn girl in good health.

The genes are TRBV16 and TRBJ2-7; the D gene is possibly TRBD1 (5 bases). The CDR3 sequence is 16 residues long. Germline V lookup: CDR1 KGHSY, CDR2 FQNENV. V was clipped by 0 bases and J by 6 bases, with 18 bases between them. The CDR3 loop reads CASSQSWQGTSSEQYF. Written as DNA, the CDR3 is TGTGCCAGCAGCCAATCGTGGCAGGGTACCTCGAGCGAGCAGTACTTC. The complete variable domain, with remaining parts taken from reference TRBV16 and TRBJ2-7, reads GEEVAQTPKHLVRGEGQKAKLYCAPIKGHSYVFWYQQVLKNEFKFLISFQNENVFDETGMPKERFSAKCLPNSPCSLEIQATKLEDSAVYFCASSQSWQGTSSEQYFGPGTRLTVT.

This clonotype was counted ten times or more. The chain couples TRBV2 to TRBJ2-1, with D perhaps being TRBD1 or TRBD2 (5 bases each). Germline CDR1 reads SNHLY; CDR2 reads FYNNEI. V lost 8 bases, J lost 7 bases, and 18 bases lay in between. The CDR3 contains 14 residues. CDR3 coding DNA: TGTGCCAGCGGACGGACCAGGGAGTTGAATGAGCAGTTCTTC. It codes for CASGRTRELNEQFF.

The CDR3 DNA reads TGCGCCAGCAGCTGGATACAGGGAAATAATGAAAAACTGTTTTTT. Translated: CASSWIQGNNEKLFF. The V gene is TRBV5-1, the J gene TRBJ1-4, with a weak D call TRBD1 (6 bases). Trimming stripped 3 bases from V and 4 bases from J, with 13 bases between. The CDR3 is 15 amino acids. Germline CDR1 is SGHRS and CDR2 is YFSETQ.

The chain joins TRBV4-2 to TRBJ2-7, with 11 nucleotides matching TRBD2. This CDR3 is 16 amino acids long. Germline CDR1 and CDR2: LGHNA and YNFKEQ. With 3 bases clipped from V and 2 bases from J, the junction kept 6 bases outside the gene matches. CDR3 sequence reads: CASSHLLAGVPYEQYF. The CDR3 bases are TGTGCCAGCAGCCACCTACTAGCGGGAGTTCCCTACGAGCAGTACTTC.

Only a few counts were recorded for this clonotype. The chain uses TRBV7-9 and TRBJ1-2; 8 nucleotides match TRBD1. The CDR3 sequence is 15 residues long. The germline V gene encodes CDR1 SEHNR and CDR2 FQNEAQ (reference sequence). V shed 3 bases, J shed 4 bases, and the junction held 7 bases outside the gene matches. CDR3: CASSFVTGGGYGYTF. The CDR3 coding sequence is TGTGCCAGCAGCTTTGTTACAGGGGGAGGCTATGGCTACACCTTC.

This clonotype was picked up a small number of times. This chain connects TRBV20-1 to TRBJ2-7; TRBD1 agrees at 8 bases. The CDR3 is 15 amino acids. Germline V lookup: CDR1 DFQATT, CDR2 SNEGSKA (reference sequence). J lost 2 bases, V lost 5 bases, and 11 bases had no gene match. The CDR3: CSAPHSGTGTYEQYF. The DNA for the CDR3 is TGCAGTGCTCCACACTCCGGGACAGGCACCTACGAGCAGTACTTC.

The rearrangement joins TRBV20-1 to TRBJ2-5; TRBD2 aligns across 8 bases. The J call may be wrong; the DNA end is better matched by TRBJ2-7. The length of the CDR3 is 15 residues. Germline V lookup: CDR1 DFQATT, CDR2 SNEGSKA (reference sequence). This CDR3 is CSATSGGLNTYEQYF. The DNA for the CDR3 is TGCAGTGCTACAAGCGGGGGCCTAAATACCTACGAGCAGTACTTC.

This clonotype has a handful of counts. The chain employs TRBV12-3 or TRBV12-4 and TRBJ2-5; TRBD2 aligns across 10 bases. V shed 7 bases and J 11 bases; nucleotides not matched to a gene: 19. The CDR3 is made up of 16 amino acids. The DNA for the CDR3 is TGTGCCAGCAACGTCCGAACTAGCGGGGTACACAATGAGCAGTACTTC. It specifies CASNVRTSGVHNEQYF.

This sequence joins TRBV6-5 and TRBJ2-7; 9 bases are shared with TRBD2. The length of the CDR3 is 20 residues. J gave up 2 bases and V 4 bases, and 21 bases lay outside the gene matches. Germline V gene data show CDR1 as MNHEY and CDR2 as SVGAGI. Written as DNA, the CDR3 is TGTGCCAGCAGTTCCCTGGTAGCGGGGGAATTTAGTTTGGGGGCCTACGAGCAGTACTTC. Translating it yields CASSSLVAGEFSLGAYEQYF.

This clonotype was seen only once. This could be a read error, since a much larger clone is one nucleotide away. The chain joins TRBV6-5 to TRBJ1-2; unclear D gene. The germline CDR1 and CDR2 sequences are MNHEY and SVGAGI. CDR3 length: 13 residues. The DNA of the CDR3 is TGTGCCAGCAGTCCCTCCTCGTCCTATGACTACACCTTC. As protein: CASSPSSSYDYTF.

This chain links TRBV6-6 with TRBJ1-6; perhaps TRBD1 as D (6 bases). Germline values: CDR1 MNHNY, CDR2 SVGAGI (reference sequence). Trimming took 0 bases from V and 8 from J, leaving 14 bases between them. The CDR3 length is 16 residues. The CDR3 bases are TGTGCCAGCAGTTACTCCACCGGGGGGCTCTATTCACCCCTCCACTTT. It codes for CASSYSTGGLYSPLHF.

At least ten counts were recorded for this clonotype. J is TRBJ2-7 and V is TRBV18; 10 positions agree with TRBD2. The V and J ends lost 8 bases and 4 bases, in that order; junction bases with no gene match: 8. The CDR3 totals 14 residues. CDR1 is KGHSH and CDR2 is LQKENI in the germline V gene. CDR3 coding DNA: TGTGCCAGCAGCCCCTCTAGCGGGGGTTACGAGCAGTACTTC. Translating gives CASSPSSGGYEQYF. The whole variable domain, remainder taken from reference TRBV18 and TRBJ2-7, is NAGVMQNPRHLVRRRGQEARLRCSPMKGHSHVYWYRQLPEEGLKFMVYLQKENIIDESGMPKERFSAEFPKEGPSILRIQQVVRGDSAAYFCASSPSSGGYEQYFGPGTRLTVT.

The chain has TRBV7-2 and TRBJ2-7; D is unresolved. CDR3 size: 10 residues. Germline V gene sequence: CDR1 SGHTA, CDR2 FQGNSA. Trimming cost V 5 bases and J 9 bases, with 8 bases left between them. CDR3 loop: CASSRDRQYF. In nucleotides, the CDR3 is TGTGCCAGCAGCCGCGACCGGCAGTACTTC.

The rearrangement links TRBV20-1 to TRBJ1-6, with D possibly being TRBD1 (5 bases). Germline CDR1 is DFQATT and CDR2 is SNEGSKA (reference sequence). The CDR3 covers 12 residues. V was pared by 3 bases and J by 9 bases, with 9 bases between. CDR3 bases: TGCAGTGCTAGGAAAGGGGCTTCACCCCTCCACTTT. Amino acid sequence: CSARKGASPLHF.

The V gene is TRBV12-3 or TRBV12-4, the J gene TRBJ2-5; maybe TRBD2 (5 bases). The length of the CDR3 is 13 residues. Deletions cut 5 bases from V and 5 bases from J, with 12 bases between. The CDR3 DNA reads as TGTGCCAGCAGTCCCCGGACTTGGGAGACCCAGTACTTC. This codes for CASSPRTWETQYF.

This CDR3 reads CASSPSRGEKLFF. The CDR3 nucleotides are TGTGCCAGCAGCCCATCCAGGGGGGAAAAACTGTTTTTT. This chain uses TRBV4-2 with TRBJ1-4, with 7 bases fitting TRBD1. V lost 4 bases to trimming and J lost 8 bases; unmatched junction nucleotides: 4. The CDR3 contains 13 residues. CDR1 and CDR2 from the germline V gene are LGHNA and YNFKEQ.

This clonotype turned up a few times. In DNA form, the CDR3 reads TGTGCCAGCAGTCCCAGGGAGAGCGGGACCAAAAACATTCAGTACTTC. Encoded protein: CASSPRESGTKNIQYF. The V gene is TRBV28, the J gene TRBJ2-4; 7 bases are shared with TRBD2. V dropped 5 bases and J dropped 2; count of bases not matched to a gene: 9. The CDR3 contains 16 residues. Germline V gene lookup returns CDR1 MDHEN and CDR2 SYDVKM.

The DNA of the CDR3 is TGTGCTAGTGGTTTGGTTGTCGGGACAGGTTACTTAAGCTCCTACAATGAGCAGTTCTTC. It yields the protein CASGLVVGTGYLSSYNEQFF. The chain carries TRBV12-5 and TRBJ2-1; TRBD1 matches 8 bases. The ends lost 0 bases at V and 0 bases at J; junction bases unmatched: 13. The CDR3 length is 20 residues. Looked up from germline, CDR1 is LGHNT and CDR2 is FRNRAP.

CDR3 nucleotides: TGTGCCAGCAGTTACTCGAACCAGGGTGGGGAAAAACTGTTTTTT. It translates to CASSYSNQGGEKLFF. V is TRBV6-5 and J is TRBJ1-4; D may be TRBD1 (5 bases). Trimming took off 0 bases at V and 8 bases at J, with 13 bases between the two ends. This CDR3 region has 15 residues. Germline V gives CDR1 MNHEY, CDR2 SVGAGI.

J is TRBJ1-2 and V is TRBV9; 7 positions agree with TRBD1. Germline CDR1 reads SGDLS; CDR2 reads YYNGEE. CDR3 size: 15 residues. V gave up 0 bases and J gave up 2 bases; unmatched junction bases: 4. The CDR3 region is CASSVGQGINYGYTF. In nucleotides, the CDR3 is TGTGCCAGCAGCGTAGGACAGGGCATAAACTATGGCTACACCTTC. The complete variable domain, with remaining parts taken from reference TRBV9 and TRBJ1-2, reads DSGVTQTPKHLITATGQRVTLRCSPRSGDLSVYWYQQSLDQGLQFLIQYYNGEERAKGNILERFSAQQFPDLHSELNLSSLELGDSALYFCASSVGQGINYGYTFGSGTRLTVV.

This sequence joins TRBV15 and TRBJ1-5, with D possibly matching TRBD1 (5 bases). The CDR3 sequence is 16 residues long. From germline, CDR1 is LNHNV and CDR2 YYDKDF (reference sequence). V was cut by 0 bases and J by 1 base, with 10 bases left in between. CDR3 DNA: TGTGCCACCAGCAGAGATGGGGACGTGAGCAATCAGCCCCAGCATTTT. Amino acid sequence: CATSRDGDVSNQPQHF.

This clonotype was seen only once. A much larger clone differs by one base, so this may be a read error. The V and J genes are TRBV29-1 and TRBJ2-3; either TRBD1 or TRBD2 may fit D (5 bases each). CDR1 is SQVTM and CDR2 is ANQGSEA in the germline V gene. The V end was cut by 7 bases, the J end by 0 bases, with 20 bases between. This CDR3 contains 16 residues. The CDR3 spells CSAGSGRKPSTDTQYF. The CDR3, as DNA: TGCAGCGCTGGCTCGGGGCGAAAACCTAGCACAGATACGCAGTATTTT.

The J gene is TRBJ2-3, the V gene TRBV20-1; D possibly uses TRBD1 or TRBD2 (6 bases each). The V and J ends lost 1 base and 5 bases respectively, with 13 bases between them. Germline CDR1 reads DFQATT; CDR2 reads SNEGSKA (reference sequence). The CDR3 extends over 14 amino acids. CDR3 residues: CSARVGGRIDTQYF. In nucleotides, the CDR3 is TGCAGTGCTAGAGTCGGGGGCCGAATAGATACGCAGTATTTT.

This clonotype was counted between two and nine times. The chain has TRBV5-1 and TRBJ1-1; maybe TRBD1 (6 bases). The CDR3 has 15 amino acids. V was cut by 1 base and J by 1 base, with 11 bases left in between. CDR1 and CDR2 from the germline V gene are SGHRS and YFSETQ. This CDR3 is CASSLLGASNTEAFF. The CDR3 bases are TGCGCCAGCAGCTTGTTGGGGGCCTCGAACACTGAAGCTTTCTTT.

This chain uses TRBV20-1 with TRBJ2-1; D ambiguous. Germline V gene sequence: CDR1 DFQATT, CDR2 SNEGSKA (reference sequence). The V end was cut by 1 base, the J end by 0 bases, with 7 bases between. The length of the CDR3 is 14 residues. Here the CDR3 reads CSARAVTSYNEQFF. The CDR3 nucleotides are TGCAGTGCTAGAGCCGTTACCTCCTACAATGAGCAGTTCTTC.

The chain recombines TRBV7-2 with TRBJ1-1; D is undetermined. Deletions cut 0 bases from V and 5 bases from J, with 13 bases between. From germline, CDR1 is SGHTA and CDR2 FQGNSA. CDR3 length: 15 amino acids. The CDR3 is CASSLAAMWGTEAFF. The CDR3 DNA reads TGTGCCAGCAGCTTAGCGGCAATGTGGGGAACTGAAGCTTTCTTT.